A single sample is the source of the 20 T cell receptor beta chains below, sequenced in a study of technical replicates of blood from a few donors (TCRdb year 2017). The library was generated by the immunoSEQ multiplex PCR assay. TCRdb carries this immuneACCESS record with in-frame sequences only. Its versions omit some clonotypes, under half of them owing to an unresolved V gene in the studies checked, with the rest unexplained. The sample yields some 70,000 clones; approximately 90% were counted once. The ten largest clones take up 4.7% of the sample. Sequences were obtained from PBMCs. These receptors were obtained from a human donor in good health. Some clones in this sample may be carry-over from other donors' samples.

This sequence joins TRBV11-2 and TRBJ2-3; the match to TRBD2 covers 15 bases. The CDR3 length is 18 residues. Germline lookup yields CDR1 SGHAT and CDR2 FQNNGV. V dropped 1 base and J dropped 4; count of bases not matched to a gene: 6. Here the CDR3 DNA reads TGTGCCAGCAGCTTAGGGGGACTAGCGGGAGGTGGCGCAGATACGCAGTATTTT. This encodes CASSLGGLAGGGADTQYF.

This rearrangement joins TRBV4-2 to TRBJ2-1, with TRBD2 as a possible D gene (5 bases). CDR1 is LGHNA and CDR2 is YNFKEQ in the germline V gene. This CDR3 spans 16 amino acids. Between the trimmed V and J ends, which lost 0 bases and 4 bases, there was a span of 13 bases. CDR3 nucleotides: TGTGCCAGCAGCCAAGAAACACGGACTCCTTACAATGAGCAGTTCTTC. It translates to CASSQETRTPYNEQFF.

CDR3 sequence: CASSPSRTGEYEQYF. In nucleotides, the CDR3 is TGTGCCAGCAGCCCCAGTAGGACAGGGGAGTACGAGCAGTACTTC. The V and J genes are TRBV7-2 and TRBJ2-7, with TRBD1 matching over 9 bases. V was pared by 5 bases and J by 4 bases, with 9 bases of the junction left unmatched. The CDR3 has 15 residues. The germline V gene has CDR1 SGHTA and CDR2 FQGNSA. Supplemented by reference TRBV7-2 and TRBJ2-7, the full variable domain reads GAGVSQSPSNKVTEKGKDVELRCDPISGHTALYWYRQSLGQGLEFLIYFQGNSAPDKSGLPSDRFSAERTGGSVSTLTIQRTQQEDSAVYLCASSPSRTGEYEQYFGPGTRLTVT.

CDR3 bases: TGTGCCAGCAGCCCCCGGACAGGGGCGGTGAATGAGCAGTTCTTC. Residues: CASSPRTGAVNEQFF. The V call is TRBV7-3, the J call TRBJ2-1; 9 nucleotides match TRBD1. The CDR3 covers 15 residues. The V and J ends lost 5 bases and 7 bases, in that order; junction bases with no gene match: 9. The germline V gene has CDR1 SGHTA and CDR2 FQGTGA.

The V call is TRBV12-5, the J call TRBJ2-5, with D possibly being TRBD2 (7 bases). CDR1 LGHNT and CDR2 FRNRAP come from the germline V gene. Trimming pared 7 bases from V and 5 bases from J, leaving 23 bases between. The CDR3 loop spans 16 amino acids. CDR3 DNA: TGTGCTAGTGACCCAGGAGGTGGGGGGGCGTGGGAGACCCAGTACTTC. This gives the protein CASDPGGGGAWETQYF.

The chain combines TRBV7-2 with TRBJ1-2; 7 positions agree with TRBD1. After removal of 5 bases from V and 8 bases from J, the junction contained 17 bases not matched to a gene. The CDR3 runs to 16 residues. Looked up from germline, CDR1 is SGHTA and CDR2 is FQGNSA. In nucleotides, the CDR3 is TGTGCCAGCAGCGCGGAGGGCCGACAGGGCCCACACGGCTACACCTTC. It is translated as CASSAEGRQGPHGYTF.

The chain is built from TRBV11-1 and TRBJ2-5; D possibly corresponds to TRBD1 (6 bases). Germline V lookup: CDR1 SGHAT, CDR2 FQDESV (reference sequence). The CDR3 is 15 residues long. Trimming took 3 bases from V and 2 from J, leaving 13 bases between them. Here the CDR3 DNA reads TGTGCCAGCAGCTTCGGAGACAGGTCGCAAGAGACCCAGTACTTC. Residues: CASSFGDRSQETQYF.

The chain employs TRBV4-1 and TRBJ1-5, with a possible D match to TRBD1 (6 bases). Germline CDR1 is MGHRA and CDR2 is YSYEKL. The V and J ends lost 4 bases and 5 bases respectively, with 15 bases between them. The CDR3 spans 15 residues. CDR3 sequence reads: CASSRWRGGDQPQHF. The CDR3 nucleotides are TGCGCCAGCAGCCGTTGGAGGGGGGGGGATCAGCCCCAGCATTTT.

This rearrangement joins TRBV7-6 to TRBJ2-7; D is undetermined. This CDR3 contains 14 residues. Germline V gene lookup returns CDR1 SGHVS and CDR2 FNYEAQ. Trimming removed 1 base at V and 2 bases at J, with 9 bases between. CDR3 DNA: TGTGCCAGCAGCTTAGGAACAGCCGCCTACGAGCAGTACTTC. Translation gives CASSLGTAAYEQYF.

As to this clone: The sample has other DNA sequences that encode this CDR3 too. The chain joins TRBV7-2 to TRBJ1-6; the D gene is possibly TRBD1 (6 bases). The CDR3 loop spans 15 amino acids. Germline loops: CDR1 SGHTA, CDR2 FQGNSA. V lost 3 bases and J lost 7, with 13 bases in between. The CDR3: CASSFGGAGNSPLHF. CDR3 sequence (DNA): TGTGCCAGCAGCTTCGGGGGGGCAGGGAATTCACCCCTCCACTTT.

The table lists this clone with a count of one. CDR3 nucleotide sequence: TGTGCCTGGAGCCCTACAGGGGGCAACTACAATGAGCAGTTCTTC. Translated, it gives CAWSPTGGNYNEQFF. The chain combines TRBV30 with TRBJ2-1; 9 bases agree with TRBD1. Germline V gene sequence: CDR1 GTSNPN, CDR2 SVGIG (reference sequence). J lost 3 bases, V lost 3 bases, and 6 bases had no gene match. The CDR3 has 15 amino acids. The full variable domain, completed using reference TRBV30 and TRBJ2-1, is SQTIHQWPATLVQPVGSPLSLECTVEGTSNPNLYWYRQAAGRGLQLLFYSVGIGQISSEVPQNLSASRPQDRQFILSSKKLLLSDSGFYLCAWSPTGGNYNEQFFGPGTRLTVL.

The genes are TRBV4-3 and TRBJ2-3, with 10 bases identical to TRBD2. Germline lookup yields CDR1 LGHNA and CDR2 YSLEER. J lost 2 bases, V lost 1 base, and 6 bases had no gene match. The CDR3 runs to 17 residues. This CDR3 reads CASSQGWTSGPTDTQYF. The CDR3, as DNA: TGCGCCAGCAGCCAAGGTTGGACTAGCGGACCCACAGATACGCAGTATTTT.

The V call is TRBV6-5, the J call TRBJ1-2; weak D call: TRBD1 (5 bases). The CDR3 is made up of 16 amino acids. V was shortened by 0 bases and J by 7 bases, with 18 bases between the two germline ends. Germline lookup yields CDR1 MNHEY and CDR2 SVGAGI. This CDR3 is CASSYSRTTTGAGYTF. The CDR3 bases are TGTGCCAGCAGTTACTCGAGGACAACCACCGGAGCTGGCTACACCTTC.

This clone was counted once. The chain couples TRBV2 to TRBJ2-2; D might be TRBD1 (6 bases). V dropped 6 bases and J dropped 6 bases, with 11 bases sitting between them. CDR3 length: 13 residues. Germline V CDR1 and CDR2: SNHLY, FYNNEI. CDR3 residues: CASRTGIAGELFF. The DNA of the CDR3 is TGTGCCAGCAGAACAGGGATTGCCGGGGAGCTGTTTTTT.

This clone has just one count. The chain recombines TRBV7-2 with TRBJ1-2; weak D call: TRBD1 (6 bases). Germline CDR1 is SGHTA and CDR2 is FQGNSA. Trimming shortened V by 3 bases and J by 4 bases, and 18 bases separated the two germline ends. The CDR3 contains 16 residues. The CDR3 DNA reads TGTGCCAGCAGCTTGGGTGGGGCAGGGGCGATCTATGGCTACACCTTC. This codes for CASSLGGAGAIYGYTF.

This sequence joins TRBV7-2 and TRBJ2-3; D gene unclear. Trimming shortened V by 1 base and J by 2 bases, and 13 bases separated the two germline ends. Germline values: CDR1 SGHTA, CDR2 FQGNSA. The CDR3 loop spans 16 amino acids. CDR3 bases: TGTGCCAGCAGCTTAGGAGTCCGGGTCTCCACAGATACGCAGTATTTT. Protein: CASSLGVRVSTDTQYF.

V usage is TRBV13 and J usage is TRBJ1-5; 8 bases are a match to TRBD1. V trimming: 6 bases; J trimming: 4 bases; junction bases outside the gene matches: 8. The CDR3 contains 15 residues. The germline CDR1 and CDR2 sequences are PRHDT and FYEKMQ (reference sequence). CDR3 DNA sequence: TGTGCCAGCAGTTTGGGCAGGGGGCAGAATCAGCCCCAGCATTTT. Its translation: CASSLGRGQNQPQHF.

The V and J genes are TRBV6-5 and TRBJ2-7; 12 bases agree with TRBD2. This CDR3 contains 15 residues. Germline V lookup: CDR1 MNHEY, CDR2 SVGAGI. V shed 0 bases and J 3 bases; nucleotides not matched to a gene: 0. In DNA, the CDR3 is TGTGCCAGCAGTTACTCGACTAGCGGGGGCTACGAGCAGTACTTC. Translation gives CASSYSTSGGYEQYF.

The chain combines TRBV5-6 with TRBJ2-1; D is perhaps TRBD2 (6 bases). Trimming left V 4 bases short and J 1 base short, with 15 bases between. Germline assignment: CDR1 SGHDT and CDR2 YYEEEE. CDR3 length equals 16 residues. CDR3 region: CASSALGGRSYNEQFF. In DNA form, the CDR3 reads TGTGCCAGCAGCGCCCTCGGGGGTAGGTCCTACAATGAGCAGTTCTTC.

The table lists this clone with a count of one. The chain recombines TRBV10-3 with TRBJ2-1; maybe TRBD2 (5 bases). CDR3 length equals 15 residues. V was cut by 8 bases and J by 0 bases, with 14 bases left in between. Germline assignment: CDR1 ENHRY and CDR2 SYGVKD. CDR3 sequence: CAIGGGQSSYNEQFF. For the CDR3, the DNA is TGTGCCATCGGTGGCGGGCAAAGCTCCTACAATGAGCAGTTCTTC.